The present T cell receptor (beta chain) was sequenced within a study of cytomegalovirus exposure and HLA in healthy donors (dated by TCRdb to the late 2010s). The study in broad terms: According to an earlier analysis of around 600 of the donors, 150 million to 200 million T cells yielded 90 million to 130 million unique TCR beta sequences and 250 to 350 Gb of sequence data. Roughly 320 gigabases of sequencing data and around 90 million unique TCR sequences made up an early release that covered under 750 HLA-typed donors. Of the approximately 370 genotyped donors, 65% to 90% were placed in the genetic ancestry cluster associated with self-reported Caucasian donors. The aim of the study was to test whether cataloging public T cell receptors could identify signatures of past pathogen exposure. Using immunosequencing, the study profiled T cell repertoires from about 610 subjects and related those repertoires to cytomegalovirus serostatus. A separate validation cohort of roughly 110 different subjects was used in addition to the roughly 620-subject first cohort. To predict cytomegalovirus infection status, the study brought together high-throughput TCR immunosequencing, statistical association of individual TCRs with disease status, and machine learning. A later analysis re-examined previously published TCR beta repertoires from more than 650 donors and added high-resolution HLA genotyping to investigate patterns of TCR occurrence. Rather than using new phenotypic data, the later analysis identified candidate immune exposures from TCR beta sequences and from how often those sequences occurred across donors. In an earlier analysis of around 540 of the donors, high-throughput TCR beta sequencing was used to judge whether each TCR beta V gene segment behaved as functional or pseudogenic. Donor age, sex, ethnicity and CMV serostatus were compiled together with the repertoire data. A later genetic analysis used genome-wide SNP genotypes for 398 of the 666 donors, treating that subset as a discovery cohort. Every discovery cohort repertoire had been produced on one sequencing platform. Class I and class II HLA loci were covered by the typing at four-digit resolution. The number of typed donors differed by locus: 629-630 for A, B, C, DRB1 and DQB1; roughly 510 for DQA1; fewer than 610 for DPA1; and about 450 for DPB1. Because of strong linkage in the cohort, four to six DR-DQ haplotypes were treated as single units for association and clustering. Among 300 to 500 genotyped donors of the cohort, an average of around 240,000 unique TCR beta nucleotide sequences was sequenced per donor, of which about 18% were non-productive. Paper-wide results and their limitations: Fewer than 20 rarely observed V segments, including chromosome 9 orphons, were excluded from the earlier analysis of several hundred of the donors because counts were too low. In a later analysis, TCR association rates were found to vary across HLA loci, with the most associated TCRs seen for DRB1 alleles and the fewest for HLA-C alleles. Most CMV-associated TCR beta chains appeared to be HLA-restricted in a later analysis, and the HLA associations seemed to be driven largely by CMV exposure. Most TCR sequences were observed very rarely across donors, whereas some public TCRs were present in many individuals. A further reported finding was that TCR beta sequences accurately predicted the HLA-A and HLA-B alleles for most subjects in the first cohort. HLA typing was unavailable for some donors at each locus, so association tests used only the typed subset. It was suggested by the authors that the approach could potentially be generalized to other disease states and immunological phenotypes. In the study, 150 to 200 TCR beta chains were listed as associated with cytomegalovirus. According to a later analysis, parvovirus B19, influenza, CMV and Epstein-Barr virus appeared linked to several top co-occurrence clusters. When HLA alleles, especially DR and DQ, strongly co-occurred, attributing TCR associations to individual alleles was difficult. In a later analysis, HLA-associated TCR beta chains showed more clonal expansion and lower generation probabilities than non-associated chains that were equally common. Because the 87-base-pair reads could not distinguish some IMGT-functional V segments, including TRBV6-2 and TRBV6-3, those segments were excluded. Linkage disequilibrium might explain the correlated functional status among segregating V segments, but an unknown experimental factor could not be excluded. Roughly uniform sequencing depth across donors was assumed in presence/absence analyses, although this assumption may not hold. For the cohort, immune exposure information was limited to CMV serostatus. This cohort had only TCR beta chains sequenced, and the lack of alpha or paired-chain data limited which features could be detected. A cluster of highly shared sequence variants was judged likely to be a technical artifact of the sequencing pipeline. A later genetic analysis associated a missense DCLRE1C variant with V-gene and J-gene trimming of TCR beta chains, and an independent cohort replicated the association. Cytomegalovirus status was reported to be diagnosed by the classifier with high specificity and sensitivity in both the original and validation cohorts. In a later genetic analysis, fewer N-insertions in productive TCRs were reported among donors in an Asian-associated ancestry cluster than the approximately 630-donor mean. In vitro tests confirmed that three of the cytomegalovirus-associated TCR beta chains recognize cytomegalovirus antigens. At a false discovery rate of 0.05, a later analysis linked approximately 18,000 TCR beta sequences to specific HLA alleles. In an earlier analysis of over 550 of the donors, most TCR beta V segments were observed in productive rearrangements about 87% or about 30% of the time, broadly matching IMGT annotations.

On this clone: Which antigen it targets is not known. Qualities for individual bases were not recorded, and no much larger clone is one base off.

Inclusive of the bounding cysteine and phenylalanine, the CDR3 is 16 residues long. Only CDR3 DNA remains: 48 bases, in frame from the first base. According to the germline V gene, CDR1 reads KGHSH and CDR2 reads LQKENI. The germline V and J ends show losses of 2 bases and 4 bases respectively, and no gene match explains 6 bases of the junction. The cohort comprised fewer than 750 healthy bone marrow donors. At the time of sampling, all cohort members were nominally healthy, though unrecorded immune exposures were likely present. The donor was CMV seropositive and belonged to the group of 250 to 300 seropositive cohort members. A peripheral blood sample was collected from each donor, and TCR beta sequencing was performed on peripheral blood mononuclear cells. Genomic DNA extraction from the blood cell samples was performed with the Qiagen DNeasy Blood Extraction Kit. Library prep was done by the immunoSEQ multiplex PCR assay. A mixture of 60 forward primers for TCR Vbeta segments and 13 reverse primers for TCR Jbeta segments was used in the multiplex PCR. Amplification of the CDR3 region of rearranged TCR beta genes was performed with a multiplex PCR assay on genomic DNA. Amplified TCR beta libraries were sequenced as 87-base-pair reads on the Illumina HiSeq System. Per the source publication's procedure: A later analysis tallied around 87 million unique TCR beta chains across the 660 or so repertoires, and around 9.9 million of those chains were shared by two or more donors. To remove PCR and sequencing errors, raw reads were error-corrected and collapsed into unique sequences using a nearest-neighbor algorithm that merged closely related sequences. CDR3 sequences were aligned to IMGT reference sequences to assign V, D and J gene segments. For a sequence to be retained, at least a six-nucleotide match to both a V gene segment and a J gene segment was required. A rearrangement counted as productive if the CDR3 had no stop codons and remained in frame with V and J, and every other rearrangement counted as non-productive. Following IMGT convention, CDR3 was defined as the stretch from the second conserved V-encoded cysteine to the conserved J-encoded phenylalanine. The earlier analysis of some 540 of the donors excluded any sequence lacking an unambiguous match to a single V gene segment. An earlier analysis of 587 of the donors called V segments functional above 56.7% productive rearrangements and segregating when the between-donor standard deviation exceeded 5%. A statistical classification framework was built for diagnosing cytomegalovirus status from the catalog of TCR beta chain sequences. V and J gene assignment, in a later analysis, came from comparing TCR nucleotide sequences with IMGT/GENE-DB human TR gene sequences. Using the TCRdist pipeline, a later analysis assigned CDR3 sequences along with most-parsimonious VDJ recombination scenarios. In a later analysis, each TCR beta chain was defined by its CDR3 amino acid sequence together with its V-gene family, and reads without a unique V-gene family were excluded. To address suspected cross-contamination and a sequencing artifact, a later analysis removed approximately 600 highly shared, low-generation-probability nucleotide sequences. In a later analysis, a clonal expansion index for each public chain was calculated from normalized within-repertoire ranks of inferred template counts. In a later analysis, generation probabilities were computed with a VDJ recombination model fitted to out-of-frame rearrangements, and the resulting probabilities were checked against IGoR. A later analysis scored TCR-TCR, TCR-HLA and TCR-CMV co-occurrence with hypergeometric tests, applying a repertoire-size bias correction to TCR pairs. False discovery rates were estimated in a later analysis by permuting HLA or CMV assignments 20 times. A later analysis grouped co-occurring TCRs with DBSCAN, adding TCRdist sequence similarity when clustering within HLA-allele-positive subsets. Repertoires with fewer than 30,000 or more than 120,000 public chains, plus five repertoires with anomalous nucleotide sharing, were excluded from co-occurrence clustering. TCRdb provides this immuneACCESS table in a form limited to in-frame rearrangements. Some clones are lacking; in checked studies, under half of them reflect an unresolved V gene, and why the rest are absent is not known. That table furnishes V, J and clone size, whereas the DNA furnished D and trimming. The sample yields 190,000 or so clones; 80% to 85% were counted once. Over 5% of the sample is held by the ten biggest clonotypes.

The specimen sequenced was PBMCs. The chain is made from TRBV18 and TRBJ2-7, with TRBD1 identical over 12 junction bases. This receptor was identified in a woman aged 45-60 years in good health and CMV-seropositive. The CDR3 protein is CASSPSGTGGGYEQYF. The DNA sequence is given as TGTGCCAGCTCACCATCGGGGACAGGGGGCGGGTACGAGCAGTACTTC.